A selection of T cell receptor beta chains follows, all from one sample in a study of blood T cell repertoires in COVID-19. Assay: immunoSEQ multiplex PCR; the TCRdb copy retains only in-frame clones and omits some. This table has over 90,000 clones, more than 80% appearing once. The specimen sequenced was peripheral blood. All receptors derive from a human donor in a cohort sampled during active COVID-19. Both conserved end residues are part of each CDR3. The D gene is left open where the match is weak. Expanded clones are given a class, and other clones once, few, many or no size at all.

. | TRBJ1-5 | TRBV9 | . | CASSVDSSNQPQHF | TGTGCCAGCAGCGTAGACAGTAGCAATCAGCCCCAGCATTTT
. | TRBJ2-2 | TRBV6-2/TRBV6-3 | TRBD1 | CASSSNRGRVTGELFF | TGTGCCAGCAGTTCGAACAGGGGGCGAGTCACCGGGGAGCTGTTTTTT
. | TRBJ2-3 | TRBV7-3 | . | CASSPSSGVDTQYF | TGTGCCAGCAGCCCGAGTTCCGGGGTAGATACGCAGTATTTT
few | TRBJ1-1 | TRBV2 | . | CASSLEFWSNTEAFF | TGTGCCAGCAGCTTAGAATTTTGGAGCAACACTGAAGCTTTCTTT
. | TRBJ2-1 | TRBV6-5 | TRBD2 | CASSYVAGGNEQFF | TGTGCCAGCAGTTACGTGGCGGGGGGGAATGAGCAGTTCTTC
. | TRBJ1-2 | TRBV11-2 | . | CASSLATVPYGYTF | TGTGCCAGCAGCTTAGCGACAGTTCCCTATGGCTACACCTTC
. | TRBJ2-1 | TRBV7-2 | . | CASSSDRTRYNEQFF | TGTGCCAGCAGCTCAGACAGAACACGTTACAATGAGCAGTTCTTC
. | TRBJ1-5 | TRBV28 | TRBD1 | CASRLTGISNQPQHF | TGTGCCAGCAGACTGACAGGGATCAGCAATCAGCCCCAGCATTTT
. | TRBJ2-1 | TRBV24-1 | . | CATSGGGGLRDEQFF | TGTGCCACCAGTGGGGGTGGGGGCCTTCGGGATGAGCAGTTCTTC
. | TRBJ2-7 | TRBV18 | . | CASSPPVTSYEQYF | TGTGCCAGCTCACCACCGGTCACCAGCTACGAGCAGTACTTC
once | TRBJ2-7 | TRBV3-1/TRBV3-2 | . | CASSHQQVPYEQYF | TGTGCCAGCAGCCATCAACAGGTACCCTACGAGCAGTACTTC
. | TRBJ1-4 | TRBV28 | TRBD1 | CASSQDRATNEKLFF | TGTGCCAGCAGTCAGGACAGGGCAACTAATGAAAAACTGTTTTTT
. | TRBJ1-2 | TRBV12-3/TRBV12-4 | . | CASNFRGGYTF | TGTGCCAGCAACTTCAGGGGAGGCTACACCTTC
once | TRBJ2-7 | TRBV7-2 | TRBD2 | CASSLTLAGGPGEQYF | TGTGCCAGCAGCTTAACCCTAGCGGGGGGGCCGGGGGAGCAGTACTTC
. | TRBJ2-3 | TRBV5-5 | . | CASSLEAPGRRVPDTQYF | TGTGCCAGCAGCCTGGAGGCGCCAGGGAGGCGAGTACCAGATACGCAGTATTTT
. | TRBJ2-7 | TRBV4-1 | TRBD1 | CASSPRTGLPVEQYF | TGCGCCAGCAGCCCTCGGACAGGACTCCCCGTGGAGCAGTACTTC
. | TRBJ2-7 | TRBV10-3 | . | CAISDRVYEQYF | TGTGCCATCAGTGACAGGGTTTACGAGCAGTACTTC
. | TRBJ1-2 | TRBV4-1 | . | CASSPAYNYGYTF | TGCGCCAGCAGCCCTGCCTATAACTATGGCTACACCTTC
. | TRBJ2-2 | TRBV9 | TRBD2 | CASSPRGTRSTGELFF | TGTGCCAGCAGCCCCCGAGGGACTAGGAGCACCGGGGAGCTGTTTTTT
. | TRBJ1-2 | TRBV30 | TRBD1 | CAWTGGGSSYGYTF | TGTGCCTGGACCGGAGGGGGCTCCTCCTATGGCTACACCTTC
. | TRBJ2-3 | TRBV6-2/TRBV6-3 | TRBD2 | CASTPGGAGIKTDTQYF | TGTGCCAGCACCCCCGGGGGGGCCGGGATTAAGACAGATACGCAGTATTTT
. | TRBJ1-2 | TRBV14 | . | CASSQEIGWNYGYTF | TGTGCCAGCAGCCAAGAAATCGGGTGGAACTATGGCTACACCTTC
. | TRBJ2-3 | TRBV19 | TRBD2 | CASSIRIRAAGLASASTDTQYF | TGTGCCAGTAGTATTAGGATCAGGGCCGCGGGACTAGCGAGTGCTAGCACAGATACGCAGTATTTT
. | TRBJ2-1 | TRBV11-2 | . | CASSLDRWVAAYNEQFF | TGTGCCAGCAGCTTAGATCGATGGGTGGCGGCCTACAATGAGCAGTTCTTC
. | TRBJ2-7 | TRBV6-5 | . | CASSYPRSGSYEQYF | TGTGCCAGCAGTTACCCCAGGAGCGGCTCCTACGAGCAGTACTTC
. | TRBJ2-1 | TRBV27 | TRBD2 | CASSPGTTNEQFF | TGTGCCAGCAGTCCCGGGACTACCAATGAGCAGTTCTTC
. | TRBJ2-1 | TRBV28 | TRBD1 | CASSSWTGGNNEQFF | TGTGCCAGCAGTTCGTGGACAGGGGGCAACAATGAGCAGTTCTTC
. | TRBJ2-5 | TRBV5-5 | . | CASSLQPGATQETQYF | TGTGCCAGCAGCTTGCAGCCAGGGGCCACTCAAGAGACCCAGTACTTC
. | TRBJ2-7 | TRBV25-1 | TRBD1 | CASSDDRASYEQYF | TGTGCCAGCAGTGATGACAGGGCCTCCTACGAGCAGTACTTC
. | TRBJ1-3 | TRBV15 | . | CATSRFPGQGNTIYF | TGTGCCACCAGTCGTTTTCCGGGACAAGGAAACACCATATATTTT
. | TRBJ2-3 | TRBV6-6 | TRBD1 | CASRQGTDTQYF | TGTGCCAGCCGACAGGGAACAGATACGCAGTATTTT
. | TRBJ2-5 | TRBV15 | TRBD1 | CATSRQNRGETQYF | TGTGCCACCAGCAGACAGAACAGGGGAGAGACCCAGTACTTC
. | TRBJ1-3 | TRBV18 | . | CASSTPGQLSGNTIYF | TGTGCCAGCTCAACCCCTGGACAGCTATCTGGAAACACCATATATTTT
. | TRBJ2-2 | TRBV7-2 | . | CASSRRDGGPGELFF | TGTGCCAGCAGCCGTCGGGATGGTGGCCCCGGGGAGCTGTTTTTT
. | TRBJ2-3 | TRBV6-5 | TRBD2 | CASTSGGATYF | TGTGCCAGCACCAGCGGGGGGGCCACGTATTTT
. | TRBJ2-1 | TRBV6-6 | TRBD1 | CASSPGRLGQGVPNEQFF | TGTGCCAGCAGTCCCGGGCGGTTGGGACAGGGCGTTCCAAATGAGCAGTTCTTC
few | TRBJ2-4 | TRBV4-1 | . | CASSQPFGKNIQYF | TGCGCCAGCAGCCAACCTTTCGGGAAAAACATTCAGTACTTC
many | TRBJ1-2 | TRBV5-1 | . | CASSLSRGGNYGYTF | TGCGCCAGCAGCTTGTCGCGGGGAGGAAACTATGGCTACACCTTC
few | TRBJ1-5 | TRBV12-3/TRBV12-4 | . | CASSPGGYQPQHF | TGTGCCAGCAGCCCGGGGGGCTATCAGCCCCAGCATTTT
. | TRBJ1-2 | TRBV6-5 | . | CASSNPTENYGYTF | TGTGCCAGCAGTAACCCGACAGAGAACTATGGCTACACCTTC
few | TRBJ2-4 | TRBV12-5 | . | CASGLVLTRAAKNIQYF | TGTGCTAGTGGTTTGGTGCTGACAAGAGCAGCCAAAAACATTCAGTACTTC
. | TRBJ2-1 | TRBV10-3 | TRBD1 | CAIVKGTGWDEQFF | TGTGCCATCGTAAAAGGGACAGGCTGGGATGAGCAGTTCTTC
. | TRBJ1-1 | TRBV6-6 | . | CASSYSIWSDTEAFF | TGTGCCAGCAGTTACTCGATTTGGTCGGACACTGAAGCTTTCTTT
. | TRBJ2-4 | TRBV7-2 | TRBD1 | CASRTTGRTAKNIQYF | TGTGCCAGCAGGACGACAGGGCGCACGGCCAAAAACATTCAGTACTTC
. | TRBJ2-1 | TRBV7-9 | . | CASSFQGLEQFF | TGTGCCAGCAGCTTTCAGGGGTTGGAGCAGTTCTTC
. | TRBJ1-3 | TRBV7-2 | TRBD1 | CASSLATGVGNTIYF | TGTGCCAGCAGCTTAGCTACAGGGGTTGGAAACACCATATATTTT
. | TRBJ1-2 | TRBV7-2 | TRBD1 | CASSLTLGQGANYGYTF | TGTGCCAGCAGCCTTACTCTAGGACAGGGGGCTAACTATGGCTACACCTTC
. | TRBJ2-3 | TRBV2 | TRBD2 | CASRVAGASTDTQYF | TGTGCCAGCAGAGTAGCGGGGGCCTCCACAGATACGCAGTATTTT
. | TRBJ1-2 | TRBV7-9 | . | CASSFLRPGGTYGYTF | TGTGCCAGCAGCTTCCTCCGACCGGGGGGAACCTATGGCTACACCTTC
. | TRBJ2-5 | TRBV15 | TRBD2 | CATSMGRGSPETQYF | TGTGCCACCAGCATGGGGCGGGGGAGTCCAGAGACCCAGTACTTC
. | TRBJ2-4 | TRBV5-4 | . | CASSSRRGEAKNIQYF | TGTGCCAGCAGCTCCCGGAGAGGAGAAGCCAAAAACATTCAGTACTTC
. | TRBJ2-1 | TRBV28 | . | CASRNTGSGYNEQFF | TGTGCCAGCAGAAACACAGGTTCAGGCTACAATGAGCAGTTCTTC
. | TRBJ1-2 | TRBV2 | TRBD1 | CASRGTGDFGYTF | TGTGCCAGCAGGGGGACAGGGGACTTTGGCTACACCTTC